This T cell receptor beta chain was sequenced during a study of response to subunit inactivated influenza vaccine. Via MiXCR, TCRdb re-called the RT-PCR reads, giving one row per CDR3 protein. The repertoire holds about 620,000 distinct CDR3 sequences, with 12% as singletons. In germline, CDR1 is MNHNS, CDR2 SASEGT. V dropped 3 bases and J dropped 3; count of bases not matched to a gene: 4. CDR3 length equals 14 residues. Sample: PBMCs from blood, taken on the day of vaccination. The chain is built from TRBV6-1 and TRBJ1-2; 7 nucleotides align to TRBD1. The source of this sequence is a man aged 45-65 years who received an inactivated influenza vaccine. CDR3 sequence: CASSDPGQDYGYTF. The CDR3 nucleotides are TGTGCCAGCAGTGATCCCGGACAGGACTATGGCTACACCTTC.